Listed below are T cell receptor beta chains from one sample, sequenced in a study of blood T cells in healthy people across ages. MiXCR, run by TCRdb on the 5' RACE reads, gives a single entry per CDR3 protein. Of almost 300,000 distinct CDR3 sequences in the sample, around 30% were seen once. The sample was blood. Receptors were obtained from a woman in her seventies in good health. Both conserved end residues are part of each CDR3. A D gene is named only where the DNA matches it firmly. A clone size is listed for some rows: how often the clone was seen (once, few, many), or a class if it is expanded.

>-|-|TRBV28|TRBJ2-6
TGTGCCAGCAGTTTCAAGGCGAACAGGACTCCGGTAGGGGCCAACGTCCTGACTTTC
CASSFKANRTPVGANVLTF
>few|-|TRBV25-1|TRBJ1-4
TGTGCCAGCAGCTTGGCCAAAAAACTGTTTTTT
CASSLAKKLFF
>few|-|TRBV6-6|TRBJ2-7
TGTGCCAGCAGCCCCCAATTCGAGCAGTACTTC
CASSPQFEQYF
>few|TRBD1|TRBV24-1|TRBJ2-4
TGTGCCACCAGTGAAGGATCCGGGACAGGGGCCAAAAACATTCAGTACTTC
CATSEGSGTGAKNIQYF
>few|-|TRBV12-3/TRBV12-4|TRBJ2-6
TGTGCCAGCCAAATTGAAGGTCCCGGGGCCAACGTCCTGACTTTC
CASQIEGPGANVLTF
>-|-|TRBV2|TRBJ2-1
TGTGCCAGCATCTCTACGGGAGTTGGTAATGAGCAGTTCTTC
CASISTGVGNEQFF
>-|-|TRBV6-2/TRBV6-3|TRBJ1-6
TGTGCCAGCAAGGGGCAGGGCTCCTCACCCCTCCACTTT
CASKGQGSSPLHF
>few|TRBD1|TRBV25-1|TRBJ2-7
TGTGCCAGCAGTGAATATGGGACAGGGTCCCACGAGCAGTACTTC
CASSEYGTGSHEQYF
>-|-|TRBV20-1|TRBJ2-5
TGCAGTGCGCAGGCACAAGAGACCCAGTACTTC
CSAQAQETQYF
>few|-|TRBV29-1|TRBJ1-2
TGCAGCGTTGAAGGGGGCAGAAACTATGGCTACACCTTC
CSVEGGRNYGYTF
>few|TRBD2|TRBV3-1|TRBJ2-7
TGTGCCAGCAGCCAAGGGACTAGCGGGAGCGAGCAGTACTTC
CASSQGTSGSEQYF
>many|TRBD1|TRBV3-1|TRBJ2-7
TGTGCCAGCAGCCAATTACAGGGGGCCTACGAGCAGTACTTC
CASSQLQGAYEQYF
>-|-|TRBV5-1|TRBJ2-7
TGCGCCAGCAGCTTGGTGGCGGGACAACGCTACGAGCAGTACTTC
CASSLVAGQRYEQYF
>-|-|TRBV28|TRBJ2-1
TGTGCCAGCGGGGGCGGGGTCGGATTCAATGAGCAGTTCTTC
CASGGGVGFNEQFF
>few|-|TRBV4-1|TRBJ2-7
TGCGCCAGCAGCATCCAAGGGACAACCTCCGAGCAGTACTTC
CASSIQGTTSEQYF
>few|TRBD1|TRBV7-2|TRBJ2-1
TGTGCCAGCAGCATCCGTGTGGGACAGGGTTACGGTGAGCAGTTCTTC
CASSIRVGQGYGEQFF
>few|-|TRBV7-2|TRBJ2-5
TGTGCCAGCAGCTCCTCGGGGGGCCTTAAAGAGACCCAGTACTTC
CASSSSGGLKETQYF
>-|-|TRBV20-1|TRBJ2-3
TGCAGTGCTACCCCACTAGGTCCTACGCAGTATTTT
CSATPLGPTQYF
>-|-|TRBV29-1|TRBJ1-3
TGCAGCGGCTTATCGTCGCCTGGAAACACCATATATTTT
CSGLSSPGNTIYF
>few|-|TRBV6-5|TRBJ1-2
TGTGCCAGCCGGACCGGGGGGTCTTATGGCTACACCTTC
CASRTGGSYGYTF
>-|TRBD1|TRBV24-1|TRBJ1-2
TGTGCCACCAGTGATGGAGGGGGCGCCGGAAACTATGGCTACACCTTC
CATSDGGGAGNYGYTF
>-|TRBD2|TRBV12-3/TRBV12-4|TRBJ2-1
TGTGCCAGCAGCTTACTAGCGCCCCCCCAGCAGTTCTTC
CASSLLAPPQQFF
>-|TRBD1|TRBV20-1|TRBJ1-5
TGCAGTGCCCAGGGGGACGGGTCGAGCAATCAGCCCCAGCATTTT
CSAQGDGSSNQPQHF
>few|-|TRBV15|TRBJ2-7
TGTGCCACCAGCAGAGTTGTTAAGGGTAGAGCCGACGAGCAGTACTTC
CATSRVVKGRADEQYF
>-|TRBD1|TRBV20-1|TRBJ2-3
TGCAGTGCTAGGACTAGCTACGGACAGGGGGATACGCAGTATTTT
CSARTSYGQGDTQYF
>many|-|TRBV7-6|TRBJ2-1
TGTGCCAGCACCGTAGGGGGAGTACCCTACAATGAGCAGTTCTTC
CASTVGGVPYNEQFF
>few|-|TRBV4-1|TRBJ2-1
TGCGCCAGCAGCCAAGAAAGGGACTCAAGCTCCTACAATGAGCAGTTCTTC
CASSQERDSSSYNEQFF
>many|-|TRBV7-9|TRBJ2-5
TGTGCCAGCTCCGTCCGGCGGGAGACCCAGTACTTC
CASSVRRETQYF
>once|-|TRBV27|TRBJ2-7
TGTGCCAGCAGTGTTGCTAGCGCTCTTACCTACGAGCAGTACTTC
CASSVASALTYEQYF
>few|TRBD1|TRBV5-1|TRBJ1-1
TGCGCCAGCAGCTTGGGGGACAGGAACACTGAAGCTTTCTTT
CASSLGDRNTEAFF
>-|-|TRBV2|TRBJ1-6
TGTGCCAGCAGTGACGGGGGGGATTCACCCCTCCACTTT
CASSDGGDSPLHF
>-|-|TRBV15|TRBJ2-1
TGTGCCACCAGCAAAACTGGGGGCACAGCCTACAATGAGCAGTTCTTC
CATSKTGGTAYNEQFF
>-|-|TRBV5-1|TRBJ1-2
TGCGCCAGCAGCTTGGCTTGGGACTATGGCTACACCTTC
CASSLAWDYGYTF
>few|-|TRBV29-1|TRBJ1-1
TGCAGCGTGCAAACCCAGGGGCTTGAAGCTTTCTTT
CSVQTQGLEAFF